This T cell receptor beta chain was profiled in a study of shared clonotypes between healthy human individuals. Study findings and constraints: Large sequencing depth failed to make sorted-subset sequencing complete, rarefaction showed. The expectation was that sequencing depth would affect clonotype sharing among donors. Sharing across four donors was highest in naive CD4 (approximately 5%) and lowest in memory CD8 (approximately 0.4%).

The CDR3 contains 15 residues. Germline trimming cut 0 bases from V and 6 bases from J; bases unmatched to any gene: 8. Germline V gene sequence: CDR1 SGHTA, CDR2 FQGTGA. Comments on this clone: Its antigen is undetermined.

Sorted-subset replicate PCR reactions were performed with approximately 200 ng DNA, corresponding to 30,000 or so T cell genomes. Assay: immunoSEQ multiplex PCR; the TCRdb copy retains only in-frame clones and omits some. Of around 600,000 clones listed, about 97% are singletons. V gene TRBV7-3 combines with J gene TRBJ2-7, with TRBD2 matching 7 bases. The source material was naive CD4+ T cells sorted from blood. As to subset: CD45RA+ positively selected. The receptor's source is a woman in her 30s in good health. CDR3 region: CASSLTVGRGSEQYF. The CDR3, as DNA: TGTGCCAGCAGCTTAACTGTGGGGAGGGGATCCGAGCAGTACTTC.